The clone carrying this T cell receptor (beta chain) was counted only a few times. The antigen remains undetermined. These data come from a study of T cell responses to AZD1222 COVID-19 vaccine. The overall study: Second-dose timings of about 4 or about 12 weeks were pooled.

Sequencing was performed with immunoSEQ multiplex PCR; in TCRdb, only in-frame clones are kept and a portion is missing. This table has 110,000 to 150,000 clones, over 85% appearing once. Overall study results and limits: Baseline serostatus was positive in only a handful of AZD1222 recipients.

Sequencing was performed on peripheral blood, taken on day 0 of AZD1222 vaccination. The sequence derives from an adult in good health.

CDR3 loop: CASSFGLGMNTEAFF. For the CDR3, the DNA is TGTGCCAGCTCATTTGGACTAGGGATGAACACTGAAGCTTTCTTT. The chain carries TRBV18 and TRBJ1-1; D is unresolved. The CDR3 contains 15 residues. V lost 5 bases, J lost 0 bases, and 13 bases lay in between. Germline V gene lookup returns CDR1 KGHSH and CDR2 LQKENI.